A single T cell receptor (beta chain) is shown here with its context. These data belong to a study of T cell changes during pregnancy in multiple sclerosis. Looked up from germline, CDR1 is SGHVS and CDR2 is FQNEAQ. Trimming stripped 0 bases from V and 6 bases from J, with 6 bases between. The CDR3 covers 12 residues. Produced via immunoSEQ multiplex PCR; TCRdb's table is partial and in-frame only. The sample records roughly 61,000 clones, about 88% being singletons. The sequence derives from a female donor in good health, enrolled as a control in a pregnancy study. J is TRBJ2-7 and V is TRBV7-8; D not certain. The starting material was peripheral blood, obtained in the first trimester of pregnancy. CDR3 nucleotides: TGTGCCAGCAGCTTAGCCCAGGTCGAGCAGTACTTC. It translates to CASSLAQVEQYF.